The clone carrying this TCR beta chain was seen a handful of times. Its specificity is unknown. CD45RO/CCR7/CD25/CD127/CD95/CD27 staining was used to isolate CD4+ naive, central memory, regulatory and stem cell-like memory cells by sorting. V lost 3 bases, J lost 4 bases, and 11 bases lay in between. This CDR3 spans 14 amino acids. Germline V CDR1 and CDR2: SGHAT, FQNNGV. Expressed TCRB transcripts were sequenced after all isolated RNA was converted to cDNA. Libraries were prepared by immunoSEQ multiplex PCR; TCRdb keeps only in-frame clonotypes and omits some of them. The profile shows around 200,000 clones, about 12% of them singletons. The data are from a study of beta chain features in type 1 diabetes. General observations from the study: Because the template was cDNA, high-expressing cells might be over-represented. All four CD4+ subsets from Type 1 diabetes patients carried moderately but significantly shorter TCRB CDR3s.

The chain couples TRBV11-2 to TRBJ2-3; no definite D call. The sequenced sample was central memory CD4+ T cells from blood. The TCR originated in a young woman in good health. The CDR3 sequence: CASSFLGGADTQYF. The CDR3 nucleotides are TGTGCCAGCAGCTTTCTGGGTGGAGCAGATACGCAGTATTTT. Drawing the rest from reference TRBV11-2 and TRBJ2-3, the complete variable domain is EAGVAQSPRYKIIEKRQSVAFWCNPISGHATLYWYQQILGQGPKLLIQFQNNGVVDDSQLPKDRFSAERLKGVDSTLKIQPAKLEDSAVYLCASSFLGGADTQYFGPGTRLTVL.